This TCR beta chain was found in a study of cytomegalovirus exposure and HLA in healthy donors. The CDR3 totals 14 residues. The junction had 9 bases not matched to a gene; V was cut back by 6 bases and J by 5 bases. Germline CDR1 MNHNS, CDR2 SASEGT. Sequenced by immunoSEQ multiplex PCR; TCRdb stores in-frame clones only, minus some. The sample lists about 130,000 clones, about 91% occurring once. Sequencing was carried out using PBMCs. This clonotype was sampled from a woman between 18 and 29 years old in good health and CMV-seropositive. The V gene is TRBV6-1, the J gene TRBJ2-5; 7 bases line up with TRBD2. The CDR3 is CASSVKLATETQYF. CDR3 DNA sequence: TGTGCCAGCAGCGTAAAACTAGCGACTGAGACCCAGTACTTC.